The clone carrying this T cell receptor beta chain was observed many times. Its antigen is unknown. Amplified TCR beta CDR3 regions came from RNA transcripts. When the TCR CDR3 underwent first-round RT-PCR, the HTBI primer set was used. TCRdb passed the multiplex PCR reads through MiXCR, listing each CDR3 protein once. The sample has about half a million distinct CDR3 sequences, roughly 20% seen once. Thyroid ultrasound and orbital computed tomography, with clinical symptoms and serum thyroxine and TRAb, informed diagnoses. PBMCs were collected from a roughly 10 ml volume of fresh peripheral blood. Germline-derived CDR1 and CDR2 are MNHEY and SVGAGI. This CDR3 is 15 amino acids long. Trimming cost V 0 bases and J 3 bases, with 11 bases left between them. This sample is drawn from a study of T cells in Graves' hyperthyroidism and ophthalmopathy. Findings and caveats of the study: The model predicted ophthalmopathy a median about 6.6 months before onset.

Sequences were obtained from blood. This TCR was sampled from a man in his late teens or twenties with Graves' hyperthyroidism. The gene calls are TRBV6-5 and TRBJ1-1, with D unclear. CDR3 residues: CASSYSSSRHTEAFF. The DNA for the CDR3 is TGTGCCAGCAGTTACTCGAGCTCCAGACACACTGAAGCTTTCTTT.